This T cell receptor (beta chain) was observed in a study of OX40 agonist ivuxolimab in advanced cancers. This table comes from immunoSEQ multiplex PCR, and its TCRdb copy is limited to in-frame clones, with some not included. Of about 25,000 clones in the sample, roughly three quarters are singletons; the top ten hold around a third. Trimming shortened V by 5 bases and J by 3 bases, and 13 bases separated the two germline ends. Germline CDR1 reads SGHTA; CDR2 reads FQGTGA. This CDR3 region has 14 residues. The origin of this receptor is an adult with an advanced solid tumor such as melanoma, head and neck, liver or kidney cancer. The chain carries TRBV7-3 and TRBJ1-1; possible D gene TRBD1, 5 bases. This specimen was CD4+ or CD8+ T cells sorted from blood, taken in a trial of the OX40 agonist ivuxolimab. In nucleotides, the CDR3 is TGTGCCAGCAGCACTTCGGGGGAGGACACTGAAGCTTTCTTT. Its protein is CASSTSGEDTEAFF.